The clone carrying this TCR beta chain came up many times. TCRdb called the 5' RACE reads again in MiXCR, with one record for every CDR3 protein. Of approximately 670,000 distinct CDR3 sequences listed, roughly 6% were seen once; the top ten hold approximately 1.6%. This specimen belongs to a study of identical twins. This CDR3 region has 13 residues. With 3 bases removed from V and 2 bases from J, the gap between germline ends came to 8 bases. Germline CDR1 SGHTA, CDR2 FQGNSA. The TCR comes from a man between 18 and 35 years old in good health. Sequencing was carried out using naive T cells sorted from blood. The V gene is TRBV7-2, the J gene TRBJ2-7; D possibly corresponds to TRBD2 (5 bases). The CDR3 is CASSFYGAYEQYF. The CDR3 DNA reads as TGTGCCAGCAGCTTTTACGGGGCCTACGAGCAGTACTTC.